This is a list of T cell receptor beta chains from one sample in a study of CXCR3-negative and CXCR3-positive naive CD8 T cells. Using the 5' RACE reads, TCRdb records one entry per CDR3 protein without DNA. The sample holds approximately 88,000 distinct CDR3 sequences. The sequenced sample consisted of naive CXCR3- CD8+ T cells from blood. The origin of the receptors is a human donor in good health. Some clones in this sample may be carry-over from other donors' samples. CDR3s include the opening cysteine and the closing phenylalanine or tryptophan.

v_call	j_call	cdr3_aa
TRBV29-1	TRBJ2-3	CSVPGLTTDTQYF
TRBV20-1	TRBJ2-7	CSAREDRPINEQYF
TRBV20-1	TRBJ2-1	CSARDRLTSGKNEQFF
TRBV7-9	TRBJ2-3	CASSSTSGRAADTQYF
TRBV3-1	TRBJ2-1	CASSQEGTSGAYNEQFF
TRBV5-8	TRBJ1-4	CASSPWGEKLFF
TRBV29-1	TRBJ1-1	CSVEGDTGYPEAFF
TRBV29-1	TRBJ2-5	CSVDEAARQETQYF
TRBV27	TRBJ1-1	CASSLVGHLGMGTEAFF
TRBV12-3/TRBV12-4	TRBJ2-1	CASSLGRGRSSYNEQFF
TRBV20-1	TRBJ2-7	CSAIQGDTYEQYF
TRBV14	TRBJ2-2	CASSQDKGLAGEVGELFF
TRBV20-1	TRBJ2-7	CSARAGPPGEQYF
TRBV14	TRBJ2-7	CASSHPESYEEQYF
TRBV27	TRBJ1-5	CASSTAPCRRVGSNQPQHF
TRBV11-2	TRBJ2-7	CASSLTGGFEQYF
TRBV28	TRBJ1-1	CASSPRRGRAEAFF
TRBV29-1	TRBJ2-7	CSVEWDRPEQYF
TRBV29-1	TRBJ2-7	CSVEEIGTEAYEQYF
TRBV5-5	TRBJ2-1	CASSRPGQGYNEQFF
TRBV4-1	TRBJ2-7	CASSQRGHEQYF
TRBV13	TRBJ2-3	CASSSLGDTDTQYF
TRBV12-3/TRBV12-4	TRBJ1-1	CASSILFTEAFF
TRBV13	TRBJ2-1	CASSPPAGGPQKQFF
TRBV29-1	TRBJ2-7	CSVGQGLLYEQYF
TRBV28	TRBJ1-1	CASSLLTVRTPDTEAFF
TRBV29-1	TRBJ2-5	CSVDTGGETQYF